Listed below are T cell receptor beta chains from one sample, sequenced in a study of T cell changes during pregnancy in multiple sclerosis. Assay: immunoSEQ multiplex PCR; the TCRdb copy retains only in-frame clones and omits some. Seen here are some 120,000 clones, 95% to 98% observed once, and the top ten hold more than 0.4%. The sample was peripheral blood, taken after pregnancy. These receptors originate from a female donor with multiple sclerosis, enrolled in a pregnancy study. CDR3s include the opening cysteine and the closing phenylalanine or tryptophan. D genes are given only for firm matches. The listing skips clone size in some rows; elsewhere it reads once, few, many or a size class.

size	J	D	V	DNA	CDR3
NA	TRBJ1-5	NA	TRBV7-9	TGTGCCAGCAGCTTAGATGGGGGCCCTAAAGCCCAGCATTTT	CASSLDGGPKAQHF
NA	TRBJ2-2	NA	TRBV6-5	TGTGCCAGCAGTACCCAGGGGATCACCGGGGAGCTGTTTTTT	CASSTQGITGELFF
NA	TRBJ1-1	NA	TRBV19	TGTGCCAGTAGTAACAGGGCAATCGACACTGAAGCTTTCTTT	CASSNRAIDTEAFF
NA	TRBJ1-5	NA	TRBV27	TGTGCCAGCAGTTTACAGGGTTTAGGCAATCAGCCCCAGCATTTT	CASSLQGLGNQPQHF
NA	TRBJ2-1	TRBD2	TRBV28	TGTGCCAGCAGCTTAAATCGACTAGCGGCCAATGAGCAGTTCTTC	CASSLNRLAANEQFF
NA	TRBJ2-1	TRBD2	TRBV6-6	TGTGCCAGCAGTTATGGGACTAGGATTGAGCAGTTCTTC	CASSYGTRIEQFF
NA	TRBJ2-3	TRBD2	TRBV23-1	TGCGCCAGCAGTCAACTCGGCGGGGGTAGCACAGATACGCAGTATTTT	CASSQLGGGSTDTQYF
NA	TRBJ2-1	TRBD2	TRBV2	TGTGCCAGCAGGCCGAGCGGGATCTACAATGAGCAGTTCTTC	CASRPSGIYNEQFF
NA	TRBJ1-2	NA	TRBV10-3	TGTGCCATCAGCTCCCAGGGGAGTAATTATGGCTACACCTTC	CAISSQGSNYGYTF
NA	TRBJ1-1	NA	TRBV27	TGTGCCAGCAGTTTTGGGGGGGGCACTGAAGCTTTCTTT	CASSFGGGTEAFF
NA	TRBJ1-3	NA	TRBV6-1	TGTGCCAGTTCGACAGCCTCTGGAAACACCATATATTTT	CASSTASGNTIYF
NA	TRBJ2-5	NA	TRBV6-6	TGTGCCAGCAGTCTTAGCGGACAAGAGACCCAGTACTTC	CASSLSGQETQYF
NA	TRBJ1-5	NA	TRBV15	TGTGCCACCAGCAGTGGGTACAGCCACAATCAGCCCCAGCATTTT	CATSSGYSHNQPQHF
NA	TRBJ2-3	TRBD1	TRBV7-2	TGTGCCAGCAGCTTTCGACAGGGCGGTACAAATACGCAGTATTTT	CASSFRQGGTNTQYF
NA	TRBJ2-3	NA	TRBV19	TGTGCCAGTAGTGCCAGCCTGTACGGGGCGGGGGATACGCAGTATTTT	CASSASLYGAGDTQYF
NA	TRBJ2-7	TRBD2	TRBV19	TGTGCCAGTAGTATCTACAGCGGGAGTTTGACCTACGAGCAGTACTTC	CASSIYSGSLTYEQYF
once	TRBJ2-3	NA	TRBV5-4	TGTGCCAGCAGCTTGGGAGGGGGGGCACATGTTACGCAGTATTTT	CASSLGGGAHVTQYF
NA	TRBJ2-1	NA	TRBV9	TGTGCCAGCAGCGTAGTGGCTAGCGACTACAATGAGCAGTTCTTC	CASSVVASDYNEQFF
NA	TRBJ1-5	NA	TRBV7-9	TGTGCCAGCAGCCTAGGGGGGGGTAACCAGCCCCAGCATTTT	CASSLGGGNQPQHF
NA	TRBJ2-1	NA	TRBV7-2	TGTGCCAGCAGCCCTCGCAGCGTCTCCTACAATGAGCAGTTCTTC	CASSPRSVSYNEQFF
once	TRBJ2-5	NA	TRBV5-1	TGCGCCAGCAGCTTGTTCCCGACGGGGAGTCAAGAGACCCAGTACTTC	CASSLFPTGSQETQYF
NA	TRBJ2-1	TRBD2	TRBV28	TGTGCCAGCAGTTTATTAGCGGGAAGCAACAATGAGCAGTTCTTC	CASSLLAGSNNEQFF
NA	TRBJ2-7	TRBD1	TRBV11-3	TGTGCCAGCAGCTTAGGGACAGGTGTCGACGAGCAGTACTTC	CASSLGTGVDEQYF
NA	TRBJ2-1	TRBD2	TRBV5-1	TGCGCCAGCAGCCTTCGGACTAGCGGGAGGAACTCCTACAATGAGCAGTTCTTC	CASSLRTSGRNSYNEQFF
NA	TRBJ2-3	TRBD2	TRBV12-5	TGTGCTAGTGGTTTGGTACTCGCGGGAGGCAGAAATCGTGGCACAGATACGCAGTATTTT	CASGLVLAGGRNRGTDTQYF
NA	TRBJ1-2	NA	TRBV2	TGTGCCAGCAGTGAAGTGAGGTCCTCCTTTCCCTATGGCTACACCTTC	CASSEVRSSFPYGYTF
NA	TRBJ1-1	NA	TRBV28	TGTGCCAGCAGTACCGCCTCACAGGGTTGGAACACTGAAGCTTTCTTT	CASSTASQGWNTEAFF
once	TRBJ1-2	NA	TRBV7-9	TGTGCCAGCAGCTTTTATGGAGAACAGAGGGAAGCTAACTATGGCTACACCTTC	CASSFYGEQREANYGYTF
NA	TRBJ1-3	TRBD1	TRBV6-1	TGTGCCAGCAGTGGATTGACAGGGGGCCGAAACACCATATATTTT	CASSGLTGGRNTIYF
NA	TRBJ1-1	TRBD1	TRBV28	TGTGAGTCCGGGACAGCGGTGAACACTGAAGCTTTCTTT	CESGTAVNTEAFF
NA	TRBJ2-2	NA	TRBV4-3	TGCGCCAGCAGCCAAGATCTCGTGGGAGGTACAAACACCGGGGAGCTGTTTTTT	CASSQDLVGGTNTGELFF
NA	TRBJ2-1	NA	TRBV4-1	TGCGCCAGCAGCCAAGTGGACAGGCAGTTCTTC	CASSQVDRQFF
NA	TRBJ2-7	TRBD2	TRBV11-2	TGTGCCAGCAGCGGGGGGGGTGGAGGACTCCCGTACTTC	CASSGGGGGLPYF
NA	TRBJ2-7	NA	TRBV7-8	TGTGCCAGCAGCTTTAAGGGAGACTTAGAGCAGTACTTC	CASSFKGDLEQYF
NA	TRBJ2-7	NA	TRBV18	TGTGCCAGCTCACCACCACACAACCCCTACGAGCAGTACTTC	CASSPPHNPYEQYF
NA	TRBJ1-2	NA	TRBV7-2	TGTGCCAGCAGCTCAGGAACGGGGTTTAACTATGGCTACACCTTC	CASSSGTGFNYGYTF
once	TRBJ2-2	NA	TRBV28	TGTGCCAGCAGTTTTGCGGGAAGTACCGGGGAGCTGTTTTTT	CASSFAGSTGELFF
NA	TRBJ2-5	TRBD2	TRBV5-1	TGCGCCAGCAGCTTGGCCGCAGCGGGAGGACAAGAGACCCAGTACTTC	CASSLAAAGGQETQYF
NA	TRBJ2-5	NA	TRBV15	TGTGCCACCAGCAGCGGGACTTTCGCCGGGGCCCAGTACTTC	CATSSGTFAGAQYF
NA	TRBJ1-5	NA	TRBV9	TGTGCCAGCAGCCTTGGGGGGGGGAATCAGCCCCAGCATTTT	CASSLGGGNQPQHF
NA	TRBJ2-7	TRBD1	TRBV19	TGTGCCAGTAGTCTCGGGACAGGGAGCCCTTGGGGGCAGTACTTC	CASSLGTGSPWGQYF
once	TRBJ2-1	TRBD2	TRBV10-2	TGCGCCAGCAGGCCAGCGGGAGGGCCGGGTAATGAGCAGTTCTTC	CASRPAGGPGNEQFF
once	TRBJ2-5	TRBD2	TRBV4-2	TGTGCCAGCAGTCTCCTAGCGGACCTACAAGAGACCCAGTACTTC	CASSLLADLQETQYF
NA	TRBJ2-1	TRBD2	TRBV28	TGTGCCAGCAGCCCTAGTGGGAGGGCCTTTATTGTCCACAATGAGCAGTTCTTC	CASSPSGRAFIVHNEQFF
NA	TRBJ2-1	TRBD1	TRBV9	TGTGCCAGCAGCCCCGGGACAGGCCCTCAGTTCTTC	CASSPGTGPQFF
NA	TRBJ2-2	NA	TRBV9	TGTGCCAGCAGCGTAGCCCAGGGGAGAACCGGGGAGCTGTTTTTT	CASSVAQGRTGELFF
NA	TRBJ1-5	NA	TRBV29-1	TGCAGCGTCTCGACCGGCGGGAGGGGCAATCAGCCCCAGCATTTT	CSVSTGGRGNQPQHF
NA	TRBJ2-5	NA	TRBV11-2	TGTGCCAGCAGCTTACCAGGGTGGGAGACCCAGTACTTC	CASSLPGWETQYF
NA	TRBJ1-2	NA	TRBV5-6	TGTGCCAGCAGCTTGGTGGGCAGTAATTACGCTCAAAACTATGGCTACACCTTC	CASSLVGSNYAQNYGYTF
NA	TRBJ2-7	TRBD1	TRBV5-1	TGCGCCAGCAGCCTCGGGACAGGGTACCAGTACTTC	CASSLGTGYQYF
once	TRBJ2-1	NA	TRBV19	TGTGCCAGTAATCCTAGGAACTCCTACAATGAGCAGTTCTTC	CASNPRNSYNEQFF
NA	TRBJ2-7	NA	TRBV5-1	TGCGCCAGCAGCCCAGGATCCTACGAGCAGTACTTC	CASSPGSYEQYF
NA	TRBJ1-2	NA	TRBV28	TGTGCCAGCAGTCCTCAGACAGGATACTATGGCTACACCTTC	CASSPQTGYYGYTF
NA	TRBJ2-7	TRBD2	TRBV27	TGTGCCAGCAGTGAGTGGACTAGCGGTGGAGAGCAGTACTTC	CASSEWTSGGEQYF
NA	TRBJ2-3	NA	TRBV19	TGTGCCAGTATGGCGCTAGGGGAGGCAGATACGCAGTATTTT	CASMALGEADTQYF